This entry lists 11 T cell receptor beta chains sequenced from one sample in a study of blood T cell repertoires in COVID-19. Data came from immunoSEQ multiplex PCR; TCRdb stores just in-frame clones and leaves some out. The sample lists about 68,000 clones; almost 85% were seen once. Sequencing was carried out using peripheral blood. The source is a man aged 50-60 years with acute or convalescent COVID-19.

The chain has TRBV7-9 and TRBJ2-5, with 10 positions matching TRBD2. The CDR3 spans 15 residues. With V trimmed by 6 bases and J by 5 bases, 9 bases remained unmatched. Looked up from germline, CDR1 is SEHNR and CDR2 is FQNEAQ (reference sequence). CDR3 residues: CASRPSGGSVETQYF. Written as DNA, the CDR3 is TGTGCCAGCAGGCCTAGCGGGGGTAGTGTTGAGACCCAGTACTTC.

This chain uses TRBV6-5 with TRBJ1-2; D possibly corresponds to TRBD1 (5 bases). Deletions cut 7 bases from V and 3 bases from J, with 18 bases between. The CDR3 runs 15 residues. CDR1 is MNHEY and CDR2 is SVGAGI in the germline V gene. The CDR3 DNA reads TGTGCCAGCACAGAGGCCCATCGGGGGGACTATGGCTACACCTTC. Amino acids: CASTEAHRGDYGYTF.

The V and J genes are TRBV24-1 and TRBJ2-5, with 8 bases that match TRBD2. V shed 5 bases, J shed 6 bases, and the junction held 7 bases outside the gene matches. Looked up from germline, CDR1 is KGHDR and CDR2 is SFDVKD. The CDR3 is 14 residues long. As DNA, the CDR3 is TGTGCCACCAGTGCATCGGGGGGGGCACAGACCCAGTACTTC. Encoded protein: CATSASGGAQTQYF.

This chain uses TRBV12-5 with TRBJ2-1; 12 nucleotides match TRBD2. Germline CDR1 and CDR2: LGHNT and FRNRAP. The CDR3 totals 15 residues. V lost 1 base and J lost 9; bases outside the gene matches: 4. The CDR3 spells CASGLGLAGGSEQFF. The CDR3 bases are TGTGCTAGTGGTTTGGGGCTAGCGGGGGGGTCTGAGCAGTTCTTC. Supplemented by reference TRBV12-5 and TRBJ2-1, the full variable domain reads DARVTQTPRHKVTEMGQEVTMRCQPILGHNTVFWYRQTMMQGLELLAYFRNRAPLDDSGMPKDRFSAEMPDATLATLKIQPSEPRDSAVYFCASGLGLAGGSEQFFGPGTRLTVL.

This clone has a handful of counts. The V call is TRBV3-1 (or the pseudogene TRBV3-2), the J call TRBJ1-6, with TRBD1 identical over 7 bases. Germline trimming cut 1 base from V and 10 bases from J; bases unmatched to any gene: 7. The CDR3 totals 15 residues. CDR1 is LGHDT, CDR2 YNNKEL, per germline (reference sequence). The CDR3 loop reads CASSQVNRGDSPLHF. The CDR3 DNA follows: TGTGCCAGCAGCCAAGTTAACAGGGGTGACTCACCCCTCCACTTT.

The chain joins TRBV19 to TRBJ2-7, with TRBD2 as a possible D gene (5 bases). Germline V CDR1 and CDR2: LNHDA, SQIVND (reference sequence). V lost 7 bases to trimming and J lost 5 bases, with 18 bases between them. This CDR3 spans 14 amino acids. The CDR3 coding sequence is TGTGCCAGTAAGAGAAGCTGGGAGCCGGACGAGCAGTACTTC. Its protein product is CASKRSWEPDEQYF.

This clone was detected only a few times. V gene TRBV6-1 combines with J gene TRBJ1-3, with unresolved D. Trimming left V 1 base short and J 0 bases short, with 7 bases between. From germline, CDR1 is MNHNS and CDR2 SASEGT. The CDR3 has 15 amino acids. This CDR3 is CASSEVGVSGNTIYF. DNA of the CDR3: TGTGCCAGCAGTGAAGTGGGAGTCTCTGGAAACACCATATATTTT.

The CDR3 coding sequence is TGTGCCAGTACTGGGAGGGACGGGGAGCTGTTTTTT. Translated, it gives CASTGRDGELFF. The V and J genes are TRBV5-4 and TRBJ2-2, with TRBD2 matching 7 bases. Germline-derived CDR1 and CDR2 are SGHNT and YYREEE (reference sequence). There are 12 residues in the CDR3. J lost 7 bases, V lost 8 bases, and 5 bases had no gene match. Drawing the rest from reference TRBV5-4 and TRBJ2-2, the complete variable domain is ETGVTQSPTHLIKTRGQQVTLRCSSQSGHNTVSWYQQALGQGPQFIFQYYREEENGRGNFPPRFSGLQFPNYSSELNVNALELDDSALYLCASTGRDGELFFGEGSRLTVL.

V is TRBV6-6 and J is TRBJ1-2; no clear D. Trimming removed 0 bases from V and 6 bases from J, with 14 bases in between. The CDR3 is made up of 15 amino acids. CDR1 MNHNY and CDR2 SVGAGI come from the germline V gene (reference sequence). CDR3 protein: CASSYSSFEEDGYTF. The CDR3 DNA is TGTGCCAGCAGTTACTCTAGCTTTGAAGAGGATGGCTACACCTTC.

This clone was seen only once. For the CDR3, the DNA is TGTGCCAGCAGCTTTACTAGCGGGGGCCAAGAGACCCAGTACTTC. Translated, it gives CASSFTSGGQETQYF. The genes are TRBV11-2 and TRBJ2-5; 11 positions match TRBD2. V trimming: 3 bases; J trimming: 1 base; junction bases outside the gene matches: 1. Germline V lookup: CDR1 SGHAT, CDR2 FQNNGV. The CDR3 runs 15 residues. Drawing the rest from reference TRBV11-2 and TRBJ2-5, the complete variable domain is EAGVAQSPRYKIIEKRQSVAFWCNPISGHATLYWYQQILGQGPKLLIQFQNNGVVDDSQLPKDRFSAERLKGVDSTLKIQPAKLEDSAVYLCASSFTSGGQETQYFGPGTRLLVL.

The V call is TRBV4-1, the J call TRBJ1-5, with 8 bases that match TRBD1. Germline lookup yields CDR1 MGHRA and CDR2 YSYEKL. CDR3 size: 15 residues. After removal of 2 bases from V and 5 bases from J, the junction contained 5 bases not matched to a gene. CDR3 loop: CASSQQGAGDQPQHF. CDR3 coding DNA: TGCGCCAGCAGCCAACAGGGGGCAGGGGATCAGCCCCAGCATTTT.